This T cell receptor (beta chain) was captured by sequencing in a study of blood T cell repertoires in COVID-19 (dated by TCRdb to 2020 to 2022). About the full investigation: The collaborator samples originated in the United States, Italy and Spain and spanned the acute and convalescent phases of COVID-19. The material from the prospective study consisted of cDNA or gDNA derived from T cells, B-cell-depleted T cells, or PBMCs. Deeply sampled blood TCRbeta repertoires from subjects exposed to, actively infected with, or recovered from COVID-19 were included in the dataset. The repertoires were released in a freely available public database intended as a resource for research on the immune response to SARS-CoV-2. Samples were obtained from the ongoing ImmuneRACE study (first 160 participants) and from about 1,300 subjects provided by 6 global collaborators. The sample metadata nearly always contained a de-identified subject ID, COVID-19 status, age in years and sex. Where HLA class I and class II types were available, the types were taken from metadata supplied by the sample provider, not from assay-based typing. What the work shows at the level of the full study, not this receptor alone: Clinical and demographic metadata were provided uncurated, with the amount varying by source and participant.

TCRbeta CDR3 regions were amplified from genomic DNA using the immunoSEQ Assay, a bias-controlled multiplex PCR. The source study handled its data this way. The number of nucleated cells in each sample was estimated by amplification of reference gene primers within the assay. To quantify the absolute abundance of each unique TCRbeta CDR3 rearrangement, sequence reads were collapsed and filtered. For each sample, productive Simpson clonality was calculated by taking the square root of Simpson's diversity index across productive rearrangements. Drawn from immuneACCESS, this table holds only the in-frame rearrangements with V and J called that TCRdb kept. Clones are partly lost; checked studies trace under half to an unresolved V gene and leave the rest unexplained. V, J and clone size derive from that table, while D and trimming were established from the DNA sequence. The sample has a few hundred thousand clones on record, 89% of them singletons. The ten largest clones represent about 9.9% of the sample.

Points on this clone: Its cognate antigen has yet to be identified. No base quality values were provided; no much bigger clone lies one nucleotide off.

V sheds 5 bases and J sheds 5 bases, leaving 25 bases between their ends. The CDR3 measures 17 amino acids from cysteine to phenylalanine. Only the CDR3 DNA stays, 51 bases, in frame from base 1. Reading the germline V gene (reference sequence) gives CDR1 SEHNR and CDR2 FQNEAQ. In the prospective study, participants were roughly 18 to 89 years old, resided in about two dozen geographic areas of the United States, and were enrolled through a virtual design. To assign participants to cohorts, the prospective study relied on clinical history that participants themselves reported in a screening survey and a study questionnaire. ImmuneRACE Cohort 3 recovered participants were defined by two consecutive negative NP/OP PCR tests, healthcare professional clearance, or symptom resolution. Mobile phlebotomists in the prospective study collected whole blood, serum and a nasopharyngeal or oropharyngeal swab from every participant. Over a roughly 2-month period, participants in the prospective study had the option of providing additional blood draws and questionnaires. Before DNA extraction, prospective study blood samples were shipped either frozen or at room temperature.

Material: PBMCs or T cells enriched from blood (not recorded which). Recombination linked TRBV7-9 to TRBJ2-7; TRBD2 is perhaps the D gene, given 5 matching bases. The clonotype originates from a woman in her 40s who had recovered from COVID-19. The CDR3 here reads CASSQRAGAGSRDEQYF. Read as DNA, the sequence is TGTGCCAGCAGCCAGAGGGCCGGCGCTGGGAGTAGGGACGAGCAGTACTTC.